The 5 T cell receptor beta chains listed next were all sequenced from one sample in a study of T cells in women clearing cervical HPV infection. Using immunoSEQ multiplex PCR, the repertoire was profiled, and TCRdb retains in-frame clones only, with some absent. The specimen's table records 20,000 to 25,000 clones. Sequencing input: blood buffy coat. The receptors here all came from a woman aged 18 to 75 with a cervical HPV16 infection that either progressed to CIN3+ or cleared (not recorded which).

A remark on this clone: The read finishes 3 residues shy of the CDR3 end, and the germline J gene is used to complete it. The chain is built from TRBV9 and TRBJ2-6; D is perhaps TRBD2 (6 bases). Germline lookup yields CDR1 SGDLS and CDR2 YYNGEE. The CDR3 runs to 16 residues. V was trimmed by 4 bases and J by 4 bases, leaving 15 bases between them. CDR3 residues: CASSLQVGGGANVLTF. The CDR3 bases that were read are TGTGCCAGCAGCCTACAGGTCGGGGGAGGGGCCAACGTC.

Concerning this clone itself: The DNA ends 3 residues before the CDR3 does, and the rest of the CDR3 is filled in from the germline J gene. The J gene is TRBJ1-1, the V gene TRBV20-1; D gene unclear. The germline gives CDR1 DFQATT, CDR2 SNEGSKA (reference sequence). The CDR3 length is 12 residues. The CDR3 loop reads CSATVAGGGAFF. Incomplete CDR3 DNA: TGCAGTGCTACGGTAGCGGGAGGAGGG.

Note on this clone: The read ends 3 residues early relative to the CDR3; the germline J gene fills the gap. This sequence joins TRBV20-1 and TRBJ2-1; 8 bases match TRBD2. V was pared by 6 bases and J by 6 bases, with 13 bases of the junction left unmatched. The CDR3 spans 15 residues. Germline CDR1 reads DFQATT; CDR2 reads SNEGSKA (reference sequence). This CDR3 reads CSANSRVAGINEQFF. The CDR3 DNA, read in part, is TGCAGTGCGAATTCCCGGGTAGCGGGAATCAATGAG.

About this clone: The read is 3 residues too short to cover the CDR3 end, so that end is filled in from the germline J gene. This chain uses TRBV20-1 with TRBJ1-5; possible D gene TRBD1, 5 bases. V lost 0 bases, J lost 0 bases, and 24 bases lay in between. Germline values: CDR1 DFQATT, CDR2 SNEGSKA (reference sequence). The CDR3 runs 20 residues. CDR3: CSARDQTGRLVPYSNQPQHF. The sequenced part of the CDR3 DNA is TGCAGTGCTAGAGATCAAACAGGCCGTCTGGTCCCCTATAGCAATCAGCCC.

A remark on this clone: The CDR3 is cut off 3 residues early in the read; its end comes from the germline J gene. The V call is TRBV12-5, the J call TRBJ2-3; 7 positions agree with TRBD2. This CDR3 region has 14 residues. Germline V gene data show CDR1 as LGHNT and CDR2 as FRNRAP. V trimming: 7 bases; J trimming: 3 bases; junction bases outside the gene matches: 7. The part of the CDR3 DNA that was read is TGTGCTAGTGCCGTGGGAGGGGTAACAGATACG. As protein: CASAVGGVTDT. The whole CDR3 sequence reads CASAVGGVTDTQYF.